This entry concerns a single T cell receptor beta chain. Antigen specificity is unknown. Measured with immunoSEQ multiplex PCR; TCRdb has only the in-frame clones, and not every one. Of approximately 28,000 clones in the sample, approximately 84% are singletons; the top ten hold about 26%. This specimen comes from a study of OX40 agonist ivuxolimab in advanced cancers. General study points: Circulating CD4+ and CD8+ T cells showed clonal expansion by week 6 at 0.1 to 3.0 mg/kg.

This CDR3 is 15 amino acids long. Germline V lookup: CDR1 SEHNR, CDR2 FQNEAQ (reference sequence). The V gene end was trimmed by 10 bases and the J gene end by 6 bases; junction bases not matched to a gene: 14. This chain uses TRBV7-9 with TRBJ2-1; 8 bases are shared with TRBD2. The input for sequencing was CD4+ or CD8+ T cells sorted from blood, taken in a trial of the OX40 agonist ivuxolimab. The source of this sequence is an adult with an advanced solid tumor such as melanoma, head and neck, liver or kidney cancer. As DNA, the CDR3 is TGTGCCACCCAGAAACTAGCGGACCATCTCAATGAGCAGTTCTTC. It translates to CATQKLADHLNEQFF.